This TCR beta chain was sequenced in a study of blood T cell repertoires in COVID-19. Study details: COVID-19 samples collected from the United States, Italy and Spain covered acute and convalescent phases.

The V gene lost 8 bases and the J gene lost 1 base, with 12 bases spanning the gap. CDR1 and CDR2 from the germline V gene are LGHDT and YNNKEL (reference sequence). CDR3 length: 14 residues. Under the authors' procedure: The authors estimated nucleated cell counts from reference gene primer amplification. TCRdb's copy holds only in-frame clones and misses some; the assay was immunoSEQ multiplex PCR. The V and J calls and clone size were taken over from that table, and D and trimming were inferred from the DNA. The repertoire consists of fewer than 500,000 clones, with over 75% occurring once and the leading ten covering approximately 0.96%. Membership in each cohort depended on participant-reported clinical history. This clone has more than one count but fewer than ten.

The source material was PBMCs or T cells enriched from blood (not recorded which). This sequence was found in a woman under 40 with acute COVID-19. The chain is built from TRBV3-1 (or the pseudogene TRBV3-2) and TRBJ1-5, with a possible D match to TRBD1 (5 bases). The CDR3 is CASFLGGSNQPQHF. CDR3 coding DNA: TGTGCCAGCTTTTTGGGGGGAAGCAATCAGCCCCAGCATTTT.